The sequence of this TCR beta chain was determined in a study of blood T cell repertoires in COVID-19. Study context: In each case, the material was cDNA or gDNA derived from T cells, B-cell-depleted T cells, or PBMCs.

The CDR3 length is 13 residues. V was shortened by 2 bases and J by 4 bases, with 9 bases between the two germline ends. Germline CDR1 SGHKS, CDR2 YYEKEE (reference sequence). Per the study methods: The assay estimated nucleated cells by amplifying reference gene primers. Assay: immunoSEQ multiplex PCR; the TCRdb copy retains only in-frame clones and omits some. The V and J calls and the clone size are those of that table, but D and trimming were determined from the DNA. The repertoire holds over 300,000 clones, with around 88% as singletons. This sequence originates from a woman between 50 and 59 years old with acute or convalescent COVID-19. This rearrangement joins TRBV5-5 to TRBJ2-5; TRBD1 is a possible D gene (6 bases). Sequenced input: peripheral blood. The CDR3 spells CASSLQGSETQYF. The CDR3 nucleotides are TGTGCCAGCAGCTTACAGGGATCAGAGACCCAGTACTTC. Supplemented by reference TRBV5-5 and TRBJ2-5, the full variable domain reads DAGVTQSPTHLIKTRGQQVTLRCSPISGHKSVSWYQQVLGQGPQFIFQYYEKEERGRGNFPDRFSARQFPNYSSELNVNALLLGDSALYLCASSLQGSETQYFGPGTRLLVL.